This T cell receptor (beta chain) was recovered during a study of early T cells in non-severe SARS-CoV-2 infection. Turning to the study itself: Sequencing input comprised bulk RNA from unsorted whole blood; chain pairing was not available.

The CDR3 is 16 residues long. Germline V gene sequence: CDR1 DFQATT, CDR2 SNEGSKA (reference sequence). With 0 bases clipped from V and 0 bases from J, the junction kept 4 bases outside the gene matches. Unique molecular identifiers were attached to individual cDNA molecules. TCRdb processed the 5' RACE reads anew with MiXCR; each CDR3 protein has one entry. This sample has approximately 77,000 distinct CDR3 sequences, with roughly 12% found just once. This clonotype occurred many times. The material sequenced was whole blood, taken at baseline. The V and J genes are TRBV20-1 and TRBJ2-1; 8 bases match TRBD1. This TCR derives from an adult who was a healthcare worker with PCR-confirmed SARS-CoV-2 infection or an uninfected control (not recorded which). The donor label of this sample is uncertain. In DNA form, the CDR3 reads TGCAGTGCTAGAGAACAGGGGGGCGGCTCCTACAATGAGCAGTTCTTC. Translation gives CSAREQGGGSYNEQFF.